A selection of T cell receptor beta chains follows, all from one sample in a study of T cells in Graves' hyperthyroidism and ophthalmopathy. TCRdb passed the multiplex PCR reads through MiXCR, listing each CDR3 protein once. The sample gives fewer than 500,000 distinct CDR3 sequences, more than 14% of which show up once; 15% to 20% is in the top ten. Sequenced material: blood. These TCRs come from a woman between 25 and 40 years old with Graves' ophthalmopathy. The CDR3 runs from the conserved cysteine through the conserved F or W. The D gene is left open where the match is weak. Clone size appears in some rows only: once, few, many, or a class for an expanded clone.

clone_size	j_call	d_call	v_call	cdr3_aa	cdr3_nt
-	TRBJ2-2	TRBD1	TRBV29-1	CSLRDTGGTGELFF	TGCAGCCTTAGGGACACAGGGGGCACCGGGGAGCTGTTTTTT
many	TRBJ1-3	TRBD1	TRBV7-2	CASSFGGGRTGNTIYF	TGTGCCAGCAGCTTTGGAGGGGGCCGGACTGGAAACACCATATATTTT
-	TRBJ1-3	-	TRBV10-3	CAIAERDAGNTIYF	TGTGCCATAGCGGAGAGGGACGCTGGAAACACCATATATTTT
-	TRBJ2-3	-	TRBV7-6	CASSLAEREIPDTQYF	TGTGCCAGCAGCTTAGCCGAACGGGAGATCCCAGATACGCAGTATTTT
many	TRBJ2-2	-	TRBV2	CASSDWQNTGELFF	TGTGCCAGCAGTGACTGGCAGAACACCGGGGAGCTGTTTTTT
few	TRBJ1-5	-	TRBV5-6	CASSLHSKAGPQHF	TGTGCCAGCAGCTTGCACTCGAAAGCCGGGCCCCAGCATTTT
few	TRBJ1-5	-	TRBV2	CASSEENPHSNQPQHF	TGTGCCAGCAGTGAAGAAAATCCTCATAGCAATCAGCCCCAGCATTTT
few	TRBJ2-3	TRBD2	TRBV2	CASSGLAGAKDTQYF	TGTGCCAGCAGTGGACTAGCGGGGGCGAAAGATACGCAGTATTTT
-	TRBJ2-6	-	TRBV7-3	CASSLTPVGMRANVLTF	TGTGCCAGCAGCCTAACCCCCGTGGGCATGAGGGCCAACGTCCTGACTTTC
many	TRBJ2-7	-	TRBV3-1	CASSRRQKLPDEQYF	TGTGCCAGCAGCCGCAGACAGAAATTGCCCGACGAGCAGTACTTC
many	TRBJ1-2	TRBD1	TRBV3-1	CASSQGDRVDYGYTF	TGTGCCAGCAGCCAAGGGGACAGGGTCGACTATGGCTACACCTTC
many	TRBJ2-4	-	TRBV5-1	CASSLEPGVAKNIQYF	TGCGCCAGCAGCTTGGAGCCAGGGGTAGCCAAAAACATTCAGTACTTC
-	TRBJ2-1	-	TRBV24-1	CATSDLQGGWQFF	TGTGCCACCAGTGATTTGCAGGGGGGGTGGCAGTTCTTC
many	TRBJ1-2	TRBD1	TRBV2	CASSEVSRTGFLRDYGYTF	TGTGCCAGCAGTGAAGTCTCAAGGACAGGGTTCCTGAGGGATTATGGCTACACCTTC
-	TRBJ1-5	-	TRBV4-2	CASSEGSGQPNQPQHF	TGTGCCAGCAGCGAAGGGTCCGGACAGCCTAATCAGCCCCAGCATTTT
many	TRBJ2-6	-	TRBV5-1	CASSTPNGHTSGANVLTF	TGCGCCAGCAGCACCCCAAACGGACATACCTCTGGGGCCAACGTCCTGACTTTC
-	TRBJ2-5	-	TRBV3-1	CASSPKGIELRETQYF	TGTGCCAGCAGCCCGAAGGGTATCGAGTTACGTGAGACCCAGTACTTC